These 27 T cell receptor beta chains were all obtained from the same sample, sequenced in a study of cytomegalovirus exposure and HLA in healthy donors. PCR was performed using 60 Vbeta and 13 Jbeta primers. The assay was immunoSEQ multiplex PCR, and TCRdb's table has in-frame clones only and misses some. The table has about 160,000 clones, around 76% seen once. Sample: PBMCs. The receptors were gathered from a man aged 40-49 years in good health and CMV-seropositive.

This chain uses TRBV4-1 with TRBJ1-5, with TRBD1 identical over 7 bases. The CDR3 length is 16 residues. The V segment lost 0 bases and the J segment 3 bases; nucleotides outside the gene matches: 5. In germline, CDR1 is MGHRA, CDR2 YSYEKL. CDR3 bases: TGCGCCAGCAGCCAAGATCGACAGGGAGCCAATCAGCCCCAGCATTTT. Protein: CASSQDRQGANQPQHF.

The chain couples TRBV5-4 to TRBJ1-6, with TRBD1 identical over 7 bases. The CDR3 sequence is 15 residues long. The J segment lost 5 bases and the V segment lost 3 bases, leaving 5 bases of the junction unmatched. Looked up from germline, CDR1 is SGHNT and CDR2 is YYREEE (reference sequence). For the CDR3, the DNA is TGTGCCAGCAGCTCCCAGGGGGGCAATAATTCACCCCTCCACTTT. Amino acid sequence: CASSSQGGNNSPLHF.

This sequence joins TRBV7-2 and TRBJ1-5; D remains unclear. Germline-derived CDR1 and CDR2 are SGHTA and FQGNSA. V was cut by 1 base and J by 5 bases, with 6 bases left in between. The CDR3 has 13 residues. CDR3 DNA: TGTGCCAGCAGCTTAGAAGCGGATCAGCCCCAGCATTTT. It specifies CASSLEADQPQHF.

The rearrangement uses TRBV7-2 and TRBJ1-5; TRBD1 matches at 7 bases. Germline-derived CDR1 and CDR2 are SGHTA and FQGNSA. V lost 2 bases and J lost 5; bases outside the gene matches: 3. CDR3 length: 14 residues. The CDR3 reads CASSLTGAHQPQHF. The CDR3 region has the DNA TGTGCCAGCAGCTTAACAGGGGCTCATCAGCCCCAGCATTTT.

The genes are TRBV5-4 and TRBJ2-3; a possible D gene is TRBD2 (6 bases). Germline CDR1 is SGHNT and CDR2 is YYREEE (reference sequence). This CDR3 spans 15 amino acids. V shed 0 bases and J shed 1 base, with 9 bases lying between them. The CDR3 sequence: CASSLVAGRTDTQYF. Here the CDR3 DNA reads TGTGCCAGCAGCTTGGTGGCGGGGCGCACAGATACGCAGTATTTT.

The chain combines TRBV6-5 with TRBJ1-1; the match to TRBD1 covers 7 bases. Losses at the gene ends were 11 bases for V and 6 bases for J; bases not matched to a gene: 6. Germline values: CDR1 MNHEY, CDR2 SVGAGI. The CDR3 is made up of 11 amino acids. The CDR3 bases are TGTGCCTCCCAGGGGGGTGCTGAAGCTTTCTTT. It is translated as CASQGGAEAFF.

This clone was seen just once. This chain connects TRBV12-5 to TRBJ2-3, with 8 bases aligning to TRBD2. Germline CDR1 LGHNT, CDR2 FRNRAP. The ends lost 1 base at V and 0 bases at J; junction bases unmatched: 0. There are 15 residues in the CDR3. CDR3 sequence: CASGLAGGSTDTQYF. Written as DNA, the CDR3 is TGTGCTAGTGGTTTGGCGGGGGGGAGCACAGATACGCAGTATTTT.

The gene calls are TRBV28 and TRBJ2-5; perhaps TRBD1 as D (5 bases). CDR1 MDHEN and CDR2 SYDVKM come from the germline V gene. Deletions cut 5 bases from V and 2 bases from J, with 12 bases between. CDR3 length equals 14 residues. The CDR3 DNA reads as TGTGCCAGCAGTGTACGACAGACACAAGAGACCCAGTACTTC. Translation: CASSVRQTQETQYF.

For the CDR3, the DNA is TGTGCCAGCAGCTCAATCGTTGGGGCGCATTATGATGAAAAACTGTTTTTT. It yields the protein CASSSIVGAHYDEKLFF. This sequence joins TRBV25-1 and TRBJ1-4; D possibly corresponds to TRBD1 (5 bases). The CDR3 extends over 17 amino acids. The germline gives CDR1 MGHDK, CDR2 SYGVNS. V gave up 6 bases and J gave up 6 bases, with 23 bases separating them.

The V gene is TRBV6-5, the J gene TRBJ1-2; weak D call: TRBD1 (6 bases). This CDR3 contains 14 residues. Germline-derived CDR1 and CDR2 are MNHEY and SVGAGI. V dropped 7 bases and J dropped 5 bases, with 17 bases sitting between them. The CDR3 DNA sequence: TGTGCCAGCACGTCCACCGGGACAAGTTATGGCTACACCTTC. Translated: CASTSTGTSYGYTF.

This sequence joins TRBV30 and TRBJ1-2, with a possible D match to TRBD1 (5 bases). There are 17 residues in the CDR3. Germline V gives CDR1 GTSNPN, CDR2 SVGIG (reference sequence). The V end lost 0 bases, the J end lost 1 base, and 18 bases lay between the germline ends. The CDR3 region has the DNA TGTGCCTGGAGTGTACGGCGGGGGAATAATGATAACTATGGCTACACCTTC. This sequence encodes CAWSVRRGNNDNYGYTF. The full variable domain, completed using reference TRBV30 and TRBJ1-2, is SQTIHQWPATLVQPVGSPLSLECTVEGTSNPNLYWYRQAAGRGLQLLFYSVGIGQISSEVPQNLSASRPQDRQFILSSKKLLLSDSGFYLCAWSVRRGNNDNYGYTFGSGTRLTVV.

This chain joins TRBV10-3 and TRBJ1-2; D gene ambiguous. Germline lookup yields CDR1 ENHRY and CDR2 SYGVKD. Deletions cut 6 bases from V and 0 bases from J, with 17 bases between. The CDR3 is made up of 16 amino acids. This CDR3 reads CAISRTASVPNYGYTF. The CDR3, as DNA: TGTGCCATCAGCAGGACTGCGTCCGTACCTAACTATGGCTACACCTTC.

The chain joins TRBV25-1 to TRBJ2-3; TRBD1 is a possible D gene (6 bases). The V gene's germline CDR1 is MGHDK and CDR2 SYGVNS. The CDR3 contains 16 residues. The V end was cut by 8 bases, the J end by 5 bases, with 23 bases between. CDR3 amino acids: CASESFVGGAIDTQYF. The CDR3 coding sequence is TGTGCCAGCGAATCCTTCGTTGGGGGCGCGATAGATACGCAGTATTTT.

This clone was observed a handful of times. The chain is built from TRBV9 and TRBJ2-2; 9 bases agree with TRBD1. CDR1 SGDLS and CDR2 YYNGEE come from the germline V gene. There are 15 residues in the CDR3. Germline trimming cut 0 bases from V and 6 bases from J; bases unmatched to any gene: 3. CDR3 protein: CASSVGTGAPGELFF. DNA for the CDR3: TGTGCCAGCAGCGTAGGGACAGGGGCTCCCGGGGAGCTGTTTTTT.

V and J are TRBV10-3 and TRBJ2-7; the D gene is possibly TRBD2 (6 bases). The CDR3 is 16 amino acids. The ends were cut back, 2 bases at V and 0 bases at J, with 14 bases in the middle. Germline V gives CDR1 ENHRY, CDR2 SYGVKD. CDR3 loop: CAISETAAGSSYEQYF. CDR3 in DNA: TGTGCCATCAGTGAGACTGCGGCGGGGTCCTCCTACGAGCAGTACTTC.

This clone was counted only a few times. The chain recombines TRBV19 with TRBJ1-2; D is possibly TRBD1 (6 bases). This CDR3 comprises 14 residues. Germline-derived CDR1 and CDR2 are LNHDA and SQIVND (reference sequence). Trimming pared 4 bases from V and 2 bases from J, leaving 11 bases between. The CDR3 reads CASSTLQGNYGYTF. The DNA of the CDR3 is TGTGCCAGTAGTACTCTACAGGGCAACTATGGCTACACCTTC.

This clone was recorded only once. The chain uses TRBV4-3 and TRBJ2-7; D might be TRBD2 (6 bases). V lost 0 bases, J lost 7 bases, and 16 bases lay in between. CDR1 is LGHNA, CDR2 YSLEER, per germline. The CDR3 has 15 residues. This chain's CDR3 is CASSQDLRVEGEQYF. The DNA of the CDR3 is TGCGCCAGCAGCCAAGATTTGAGGGTGGAGGGTGAGCAGTACTTC.

The rearrangement uses TRBV29-1 and TRBJ1-1, with TRBD1 matching over 8 bases. Germline lookup yields CDR1 SQVTM and CDR2 ANQGSEA. After removal of 3 bases from V and 4 bases from J, the junction contained 4 bases not matched to a gene. This CDR3 is 13 amino acids long. The CDR3 here is CSVDRTGSTEAFF. CDR3 nucleotides: TGCAGCGTTGACCGGACAGGGAGCACTGAAGCTTTCTTT.

The chain is built from TRBV30 and TRBJ1-4, with D perhaps TRBD1 (5 bases). Trimming took off 4 bases at V and 8 bases at J, with 14 bases between the two ends. This CDR3 region has 13 residues. Germline V lookup: CDR1 GTSNPN, CDR2 SVGIG (reference sequence). The CDR3 DNA follows: TGTGCCTGGAACCCAGGGATGGGGGAAAAACTGTTTTTT. Translated: CAWNPGMGEKLFF. Together with reference TRBV30 and TRBJ1-4, the CDR3 gives the full variable domain: SQTIHQWPATLVQPVGSPLSLECTVEGTSNPNLYWYRQAAGRGLQLLFYSVGIGQISSEVPQNLSASRPQDRQFILSSKKLLLSDSGFYLCAWNPGMGEKLFFGSGTQLSVL.

This clone was picked up a small number of times. This chain connects TRBV7-2 to TRBJ1-6, with 7 bases matching TRBD1. The CDR3 contains 15 residues. V was pared by 5 bases and J by 7 bases, with 8 bases of the junction left unmatched. Germline loops: CDR1 SGHTA, CDR2 FQGNSA. DNA of the CDR3: TGTGCCAGCAGCCCTAAACAGGGGCCGAATTCACCCCTCCACTTT. Encoded protein: CASSPKQGPNSPLHF.

The rearrangement joins TRBV15 to TRBJ2-7; 10 bases are shared with TRBD1. CDR1 is LNHNV, CDR2 YYDKDF, per germline (reference sequence). V gave up 6 bases and J gave up 5 bases; unmatched junction bases: 7. The length of the CDR3 is 14 residues. CDR3 nucleotides: TGTGCCACCAGATACCGGGACAGGGGCGACGAGCAGTACTTC. Translated, it gives CATRYRDRGDEQYF.

This clone was found a few times. The chain joins TRBV19 to TRBJ1-1, with unresolved D. V was pared by 1 base and J by 5 bases, with 14 bases between. Germline assignment: CDR1 LNHDA and CDR2 SQIVND (reference sequence). The CDR3 contains 15 residues. The CDR3 coding sequence is TGTGCCAGTAGTATAGGTGGGCACCAAAGGACTGAAGCTTTCTTT. Translated: CASSIGGHQRTEAFF. Filled out from reference TRBV19 and TRBJ1-1, the complete variable domain reads DGGITQSPKYLFRKEGQNVTLSCEQNLNHDAMYWYRQDPGQGLRLIYYSQIVNDFQKGDIAEGYSVSREKKESFPLTVTSAQKNPTAFYLCASSIGGHQRTEAFFGQGTRLTVV.

The gene calls are TRBV6-6 and TRBJ1-1, with 11 bases fitting TRBD1. V dropped 6 bases and J dropped 8; count of bases not matched to a gene: 8. CDR1 and CDR2 from the germline V gene are MNHNY and SVGAGI (reference sequence). This CDR3 spans 14 amino acids. The CDR3 loop is CASRRGQGAPEAFF. DNA for the CDR3: TGTGCCAGCAGGAGAGGACAGGGGGCGCCAGAAGCTTTCTTT.

The chain is built from TRBV5-1 and TRBJ1-6; weak D call: TRBD1 (5 bases). The V gene's germline CDR1 is SGHRS and CDR2 YFSETQ. The CDR3 spans 13 residues. Deletions cut 0 bases from V and 13 bases from J, with 11 bases between. CDR3 coding DNA: TGCGCCAGCAGCTTGGAGGAGGGACGGCCCCTCCACTTT. Translation: CASSLEEGRPLHF.

This clone was picked up one time. The chain couples TRBV6-6 to TRBJ1-1; D is perhaps TRBD1 (6 bases). V lost 0 bases to trimming and J lost 5 bases, with 10 bases between them. The CDR3 totals 14 residues. CDR1 is MNHNY, CDR2 SVGAGI, per germline (reference sequence). The CDR3 region is CASSYSSQGTEAFF. CDR3 sequence (DNA): TGTGCCAGCAGTTACTCGTCTCAGGGGACTGAAGCTTTCTTT.

V gene TRBV5-6 combines with J gene TRBJ1-2, with 8 bases matching TRBD1. The CDR3 has 14 residues. After removal of 1 base from V and 8 bases from J, the junction contained 7 bases not matched to a gene. The germline V gene has CDR1 SGHDT and CDR2 YYEEEE. The CDR3 protein is CASSLTGTGRGYTF. The CDR3 DNA sequence: TGTGCCAGCAGCTTGACCGGGACAGGAAGGGGCTACACCTTC.

The V call is TRBV11-2, the J call TRBJ1-4; 7 bases line up with TRBD1. This CDR3 spans 15 amino acids. Germline values: CDR1 SGHAT, CDR2 FQNNGV. The ends lost 2 bases at V and 2 bases at J; junction bases unmatched: 2. CDR3 DNA sequence: TGTGCCAGCAGCTTAAGGGGGCTTACTAATGAAAAACTGTTTTTT. The encoded protein is CASSLRGLTNEKLFF.